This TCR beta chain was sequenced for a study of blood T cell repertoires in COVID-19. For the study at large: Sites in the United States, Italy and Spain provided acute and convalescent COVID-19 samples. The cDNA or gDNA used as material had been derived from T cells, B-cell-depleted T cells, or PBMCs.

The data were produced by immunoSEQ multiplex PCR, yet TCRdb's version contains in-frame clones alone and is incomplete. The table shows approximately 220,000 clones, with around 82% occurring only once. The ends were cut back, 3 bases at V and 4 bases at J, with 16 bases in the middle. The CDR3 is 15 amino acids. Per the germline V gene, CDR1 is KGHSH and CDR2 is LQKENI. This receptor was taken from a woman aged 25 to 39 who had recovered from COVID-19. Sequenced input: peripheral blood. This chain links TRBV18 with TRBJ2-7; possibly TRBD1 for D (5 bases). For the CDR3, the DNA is TGTGCCAGCTCACCCTATACAGGTCTGGGGTACGAGCAGTACTTC. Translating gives CASSPYTGLGYEQYF.